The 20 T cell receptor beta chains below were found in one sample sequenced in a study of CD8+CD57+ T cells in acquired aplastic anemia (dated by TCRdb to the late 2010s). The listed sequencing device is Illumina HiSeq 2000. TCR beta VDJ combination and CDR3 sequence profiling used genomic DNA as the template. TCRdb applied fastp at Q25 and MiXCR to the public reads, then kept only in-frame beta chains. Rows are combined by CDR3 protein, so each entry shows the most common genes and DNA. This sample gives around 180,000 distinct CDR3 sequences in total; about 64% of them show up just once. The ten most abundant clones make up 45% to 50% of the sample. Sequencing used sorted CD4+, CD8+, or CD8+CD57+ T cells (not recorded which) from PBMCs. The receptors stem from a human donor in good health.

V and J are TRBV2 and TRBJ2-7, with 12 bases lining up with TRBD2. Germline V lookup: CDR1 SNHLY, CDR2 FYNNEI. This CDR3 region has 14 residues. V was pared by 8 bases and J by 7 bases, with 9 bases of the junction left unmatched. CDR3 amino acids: CASRRLAGVEEQYF. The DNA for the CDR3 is TGTGCCAGCCGGCGACTAGCGGGAGTGGAAGAGCAGTACTTC. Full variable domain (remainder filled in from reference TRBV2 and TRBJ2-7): EPEVTQTPSHQVTQMGQEVILRCVPISNHLYFYWYRQILGQKVEFLVSFYNNEISEKSEIFDDQFSVERPDGSNFTLKIRSTKLEDSAMYFCASRRLAGVEEQYFGPGTRLTVT.

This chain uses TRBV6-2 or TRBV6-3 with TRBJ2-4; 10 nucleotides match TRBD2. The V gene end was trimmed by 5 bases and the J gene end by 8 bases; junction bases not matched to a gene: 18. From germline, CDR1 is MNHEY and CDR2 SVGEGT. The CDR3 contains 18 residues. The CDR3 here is CASSPPGTSESEGDIQYF. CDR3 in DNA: TGTGCCAGCAGTCCGCCCGGGACTAGCGAATCGGAGGGAGACATTCAGTACTTC.

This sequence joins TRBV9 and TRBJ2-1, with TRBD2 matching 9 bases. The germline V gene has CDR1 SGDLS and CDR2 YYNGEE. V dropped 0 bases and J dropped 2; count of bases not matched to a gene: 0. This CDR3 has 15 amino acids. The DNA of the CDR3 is TGTGCCAGCAGCGTAGTAGCGGGAGCCTACAATGAGCAGTTCTTC. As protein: CASSVVAGAYNEQFF.

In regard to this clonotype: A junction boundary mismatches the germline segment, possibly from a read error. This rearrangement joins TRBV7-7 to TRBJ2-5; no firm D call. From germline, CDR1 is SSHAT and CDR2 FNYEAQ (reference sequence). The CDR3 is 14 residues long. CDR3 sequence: CASSLGPGQETQYF. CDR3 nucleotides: TGTGCTAGCAGCTTAGGGCCAGGTCAAGAGACCCAGTACTTC.

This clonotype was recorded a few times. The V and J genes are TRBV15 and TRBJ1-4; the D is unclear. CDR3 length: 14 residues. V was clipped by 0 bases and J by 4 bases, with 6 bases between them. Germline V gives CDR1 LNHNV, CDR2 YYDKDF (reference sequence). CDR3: CATSRERGNEKLFF. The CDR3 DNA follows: TGTGCCACCAGCAGAGAGCGGGGTAATGAAAAACTGTTTTTT.

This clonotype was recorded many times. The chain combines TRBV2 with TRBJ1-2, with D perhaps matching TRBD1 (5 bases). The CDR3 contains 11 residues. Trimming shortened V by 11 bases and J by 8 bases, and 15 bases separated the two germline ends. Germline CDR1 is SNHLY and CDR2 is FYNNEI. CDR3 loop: CAENPGYGYTF. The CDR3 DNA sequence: TGTGCCGAAAACCCAGGGTACGGCTACACCTTC.

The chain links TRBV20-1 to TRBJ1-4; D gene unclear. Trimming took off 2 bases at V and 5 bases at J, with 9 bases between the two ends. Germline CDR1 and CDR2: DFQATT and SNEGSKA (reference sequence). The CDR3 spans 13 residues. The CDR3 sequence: CSARTGSNEKLFF. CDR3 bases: TGCAGTGCTAGAACCGGCTCGAATGAAAAACTGTTTTTT.

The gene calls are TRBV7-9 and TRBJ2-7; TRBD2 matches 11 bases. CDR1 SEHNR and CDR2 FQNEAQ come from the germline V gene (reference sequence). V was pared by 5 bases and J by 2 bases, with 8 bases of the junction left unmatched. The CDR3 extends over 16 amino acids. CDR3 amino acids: CASSPSGTSGTYEQYF. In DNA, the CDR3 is TGTGCCAGCAGCCCTTCAGGGACTAGCGGTACCTACGAGCAGTACTTC.

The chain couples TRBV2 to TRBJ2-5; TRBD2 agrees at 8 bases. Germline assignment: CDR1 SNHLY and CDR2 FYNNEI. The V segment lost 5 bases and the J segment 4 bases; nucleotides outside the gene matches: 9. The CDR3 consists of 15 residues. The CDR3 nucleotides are TGTGCCAGCAGTCGGGAGGGGACCATGGGAGAGACCCAGTACTTC. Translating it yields CASSREGTMGETQYF.

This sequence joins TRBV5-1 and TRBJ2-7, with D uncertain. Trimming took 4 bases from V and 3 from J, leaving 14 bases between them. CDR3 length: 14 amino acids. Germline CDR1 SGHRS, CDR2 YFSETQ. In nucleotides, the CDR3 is TGCGCCAGCAGCCAAGGGAATGCCTTCTACGAGCAGTACTTC. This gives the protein CASSQGNAFYEQYF.

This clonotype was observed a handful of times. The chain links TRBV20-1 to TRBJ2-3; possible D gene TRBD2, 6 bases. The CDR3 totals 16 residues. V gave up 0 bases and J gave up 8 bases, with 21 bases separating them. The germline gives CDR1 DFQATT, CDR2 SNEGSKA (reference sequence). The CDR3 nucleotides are TGCAGTGCTAGAGACTTTCTGGGCGGGGAAGGAGGTACGCAGTATTTT. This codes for CSARDFLGGEGGTQYF.

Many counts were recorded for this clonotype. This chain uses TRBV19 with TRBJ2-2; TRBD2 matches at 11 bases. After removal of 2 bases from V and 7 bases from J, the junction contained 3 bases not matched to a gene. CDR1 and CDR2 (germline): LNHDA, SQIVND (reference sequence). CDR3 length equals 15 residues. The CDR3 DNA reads TGTGCCAGTAGTATACTAGCGGGAGGATTCGGGGAGCTGTTTTTT. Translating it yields CASSILAGGFGELFF.

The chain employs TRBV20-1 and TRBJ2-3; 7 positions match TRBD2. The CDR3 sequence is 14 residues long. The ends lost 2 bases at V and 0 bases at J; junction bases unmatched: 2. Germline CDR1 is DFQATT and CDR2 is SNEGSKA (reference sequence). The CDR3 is CSARNSGSTDTQYF. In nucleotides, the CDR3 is TGCAGTGCTAGAAATAGCGGGAGCACAGATACGCAGTATTTT.

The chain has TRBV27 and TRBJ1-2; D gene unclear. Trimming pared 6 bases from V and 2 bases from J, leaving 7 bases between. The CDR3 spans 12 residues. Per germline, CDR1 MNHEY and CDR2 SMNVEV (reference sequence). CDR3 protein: CASSDPNYGYTF. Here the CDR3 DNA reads TGTGCCAGCAGCGATCCCAACTATGGCTACACCTTC.

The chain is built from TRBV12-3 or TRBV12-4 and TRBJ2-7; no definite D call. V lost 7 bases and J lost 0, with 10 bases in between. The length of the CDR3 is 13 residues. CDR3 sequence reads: CASTSADSYEQYF. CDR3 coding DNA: TGTGCCAGCACCTCGGCCGACTCCTACGAGCAGTACTTC.

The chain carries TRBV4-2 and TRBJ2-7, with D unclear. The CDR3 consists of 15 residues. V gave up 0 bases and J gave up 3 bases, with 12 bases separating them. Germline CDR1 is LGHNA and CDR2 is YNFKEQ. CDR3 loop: CASSQDHGRFYEQYF. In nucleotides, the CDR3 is TGTGCCAGCAGCCAAGATCATGGCAGATTCTACGAGCAGTACTTC.

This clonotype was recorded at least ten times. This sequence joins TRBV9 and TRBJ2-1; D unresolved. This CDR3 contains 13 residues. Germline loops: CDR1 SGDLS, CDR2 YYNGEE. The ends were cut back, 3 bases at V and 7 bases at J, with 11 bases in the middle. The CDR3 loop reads CASSAPPENEQFF. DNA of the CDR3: TGTGCCAGCAGCGCCCCGCCCGAGAATGAGCAGTTCTTC.

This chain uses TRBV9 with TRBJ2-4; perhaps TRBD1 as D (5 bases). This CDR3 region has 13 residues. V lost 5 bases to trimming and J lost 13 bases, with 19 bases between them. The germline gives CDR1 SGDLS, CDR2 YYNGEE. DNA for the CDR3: TGTGCCAGCAGTTTAGGACACCTCTCCGGGCAGTACTTC. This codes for CASSLGHLSGQYF.

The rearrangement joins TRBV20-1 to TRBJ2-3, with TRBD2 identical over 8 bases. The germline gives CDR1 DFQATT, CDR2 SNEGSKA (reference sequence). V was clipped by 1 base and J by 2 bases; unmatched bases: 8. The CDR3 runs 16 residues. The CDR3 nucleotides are TGCAGTGCTAGAGTATTAACTAGCGGAAACACAGATACGCAGTATTTT. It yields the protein CSARVLTSGNTDTQYF.

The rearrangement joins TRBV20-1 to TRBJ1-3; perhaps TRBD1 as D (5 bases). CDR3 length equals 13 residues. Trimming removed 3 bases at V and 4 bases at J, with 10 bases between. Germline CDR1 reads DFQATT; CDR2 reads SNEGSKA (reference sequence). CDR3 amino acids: CSASRDGGNTIYF. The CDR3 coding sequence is TGCAGTGCTAGCAGGGACGGAGGAAACACCATATATTTT.